The 16 T cell receptor beta chains below come from one sample, sequenced in a study of control samples from healthy donors and cancer patients. The data were produced by immunoSEQ multiplex PCR, yet TCRdb's version contains in-frame clones alone and is incomplete. The table has about 180,000 clones, nearly 90% seen once. Specimen: blood. These TCRs come from a woman aged 50 to 60 in good health.

For this clone: This specimen includes other DNA sequences encoding the same CDR3. The V gene is TRBV11-3, the J gene TRBJ2-1; unclear D gene. The germline V gene has CDR1 SGHNT and CDR2 YENEEA. The V end lost 0 bases, the J end lost 7 bases, and 7 bases lay between the germline ends. The CDR3 extends over 13 amino acids. CDR3 sequence: CASSLEAGNEQFF. The CDR3, as DNA: TGTGCCAGCAGCTTAGAAGCCGGGAATGAGCAGTTCTTC.

The chain is built from TRBV7-6 and TRBJ2-3; TRBD1 aligns across 8 bases. Germline trimming cut 5 bases from V and 1 base from J; bases unmatched to any gene: 5. Germline CDR1 and CDR2: SGHVS and FNYEAQ. The CDR3 has 15 amino acids. CDR3 bases: TGTGCCAGCAGCGGAGGACAGGGACGCACAGATACGCAGTATTTT. Residues: CASSGGQGRTDTQYF.

This chain links TRBV4-2 with TRBJ1-1; a weak D match, TRBD1 (6 bases). The germline V gene encodes CDR1 LGHNA and CDR2 YNFKEQ. The V and J ends lost 1 base and 1 base respectively, with 13 bases between them. The CDR3 covers 16 residues. CDR3 nucleotides: TGTGCCAGCAGCCAAGCCATGACAGGAGGGAACACTGAAGCTTTCTTT. Translation gives CASSQAMTGGNTEAFF.

The CDR3 spells CASNPGQGPDNSPLHF. The CDR3 DNA reads as TGTGCCAGCAACCCGGGACAGGGACCCGATAATTCACCCCTCCACTTT. V and J are TRBV6-2 or TRBV6-3 and TRBJ1-6; 9 bases are a match to TRBD1. Per the germline V gene, CDR1 is MNHEY and CDR2 is SVGEGT. This CDR3 contains 16 residues. Germline trimming cut 7 bases from V and 5 bases from J; bases unmatched to any gene: 9.

V usage is TRBV10-3 and J usage is TRBJ1-5, with a possible D match to TRBD1 (6 bases). The CDR3 spans 14 residues. V lost 10 bases and J 2 bases, leaving 15 bases between the germline ends. The germline V gene encodes CDR1 ENHRY and CDR2 SYGVKD. This CDR3 reads CATTARGGNQPQHF. The CDR3 DNA sequence: TGTGCCACAACCGCAAGGGGGGGCAATCAGCCCCAGCATTTT.

The CDR3 DNA sequence: TGTGCCAGCAGTCCAGCAAGCGCGCTAGCGGGAGGGTTTGATACGCAGTATTTT. The encoded protein is CASSPASALAGGFDTQYF. The chain is built from TRBV28 and TRBJ2-3; 12 nucleotides match TRBD2. The CDR3 runs 18 residues. Trimming took 5 bases from V and 6 from J; bases not matched to a gene: 15. The V gene's germline CDR1 is MDHEN and CDR2 SYDVKM.

This clone showed up just once. V gene TRBV7-3 combines with J gene TRBJ2-1; 10 bases match TRBD2. The CDR3 runs 15 residues. Trimming cost V 5 bases and J 3 bases; bases outside gene matches: 4. Germline V gene sequence: CDR1 SGHTA, CDR2 FQGTGA. In nucleotides, the CDR3 is TGTGCCAGCAGCACCACTAGCGGGAACTACAATGAGCAGTTCTTC. This gives the protein CASSTTSGNYNEQFF.

This clone was observed once. CDR3 region: CASSLGRGGRETQYF. CDR3 DNA: TGTGCCAGCAGTCTGGGACGGGGAGGGCGAGAGACCCAGTACTTC. The chain couples TRBV2 to TRBJ2-5, with 7 bases matching TRBD2. The V segment lost 5 bases and the J segment 4 bases; nucleotides outside the gene matches: 10. The CDR3 sequence is 15 residues long. In germline, CDR1 is SNHLY, CDR2 FYNNEI.

This chain uses TRBV14 with TRBJ1-6, with a weak D call TRBD1 (5 bases). The CDR3 has 15 residues. The V gene lost 3 bases and the J gene lost 6 bases, with 12 bases spanning the gap. The germline V gene has CDR1 SGHDN and CDR2 FVKESK. This chain's CDR3 is CASSQMLGGNSPLHF. In DNA, the CDR3 is TGTGCCAGCAGCCAGATGCTGGGGGGTAATTCACCCCTCCACTTT.

CDR3 residues: CASSLSGDSTYEQYF. CDR3 sequence (DNA): TGTGCCAGCAGTTTATCGGGGGACAGCACCTACGAGCAGTACTTC. This chain links TRBV27 with TRBJ2-7; 7 nucleotides align to TRBD1. V trimming: 0 bases; J trimming: 2 bases; junction bases outside the gene matches: 4. Germline CDR1 is MNHEY and CDR2 is SMNVEV (reference sequence). The CDR3 is 15 residues long.

V and J are TRBV14 and TRBJ2-7; the D is unclear. From germline, CDR1 is SGHDN and CDR2 FVKESK. V dropped 1 base and J dropped 2 bases, with 9 bases sitting between them. The CDR3 covers 14 residues. The CDR3 region has the DNA TGTGCCAGCAGCCAAGCACAGAATCCCTACGAGCAGTACTTC. Its protein is CASSQAQNPYEQYF.

This clone was counted a few times. The J gene is TRBJ2-7, the V gene TRBV19; 8 positions match TRBD1. Per the germline V gene, CDR1 is LNHDA and CDR2 is SQIVND (reference sequence). The CDR3 contains 14 residues. V shed 3 bases and J 2 bases; nucleotides not matched to a gene: 3. DNA of the CDR3: TGTGCCAGTAGTATTTTGGACAGGGCCTACGAGCAGTACTTC. Translating gives CASSILDRAYEQYF.

The chain employs TRBV27 and TRBJ2-5; 7 bases map to TRBD2. The J call is in doubt because the DNA end fits TRBJ2-7 better. The CDR3 spans 14 residues. Germline CDR1 reads MNHEY; CDR2 reads SMNVEV (reference sequence). CDR3 nucleotide sequence: TGTGCCAGCAGTTTTGGGGGGGGTATCAACGAGCAGTACTTC. Amino acids: CASSFGGGINEQYF.

This rearrangement joins TRBV28 to TRBJ1-4; TRBD1 is a possible D gene (6 bases). From germline, CDR1 is MDHEN and CDR2 SYDVKM. V shed 3 bases and J shed 10 bases, with 15 bases lying between them. This CDR3 region has 14 residues. The CDR3 DNA is TGTGCCAGCAGTTTTAATGGGGGGCTCCCAAAACTGTTTTTT. Translating it yields CASSFNGGLPKLFF.

V usage is TRBV6-4 and J usage is TRBJ2-2, with 7 positions matching TRBD1. After removal of 4 bases from V and 5 bases from J, the junction contained 1 base not matched to a gene. The CDR3 extends over 13 amino acids. CDR1 is MRHNA and CDR2 is SNTAGT in the germline V gene. CDR3 amino acids: CASSAQGTGELFF. The CDR3 nucleotides are TGTGCCAGCAGTGCACAGGGGACCGGGGAGCTGTTTTTT.

The J gene is TRBJ1-6, the V gene TRBV7-6; TRBD1 might be the D (5 bases). The ends were cut back, 4 bases at V and 6 bases at J, with 13 bases in the middle. The CDR3 consists of 15 residues. Germline CDR1 SGHVS, CDR2 FNYEAQ. CDR3 nucleotide sequence: TGTGCCAGCAGCTCCAGGGTATTTGGTAATTCACCCCTCCACTTT. Its translation is CASSSRVFGNSPLHF.